These 16 T cell receptor beta chains were sequenced from one sample in a study of response to subunit inactivated influenza vaccine. One entry per CDR3 protein results from TCRdb running MiXCR on the RT-PCR reads. The table records 600,000 to 850,000 distinct CDR3 sequences, less than 15% of them present only once. The sequenced sample was PBMCs from blood, obtained around 14 days before vaccination. These receptors all stem from a man aged 45-65 years who received an inactivated influenza vaccine.

This clonotype was counted between two and nine times. The chain carries TRBV7-9 and TRBJ1-2, with 7 bases identical to TRBD1. The V gene end was trimmed by 6 bases and the J gene end by 2 bases; junction bases not matched to a gene: 3. The CDR3 is made up of 13 amino acids. CDR1 and CDR2 from the germline V gene are SEHNR and FQNEAQ (reference sequence). Here the CDR3 reads CASSTGVNYGYTF. Written as DNA, the CDR3 is TGTGCCAGCAGTACAGGGGTGAACTATGGCTACACCTTC.

This clonotype has just a few counts. The chain couples TRBV9 to TRBJ2-1; 12 bases align to TRBD2. Trimming removed 1 base from V and 8 bases from J; junction bases left unmatched: 4. The CDR3 length is 15 residues. Germline-derived CDR1 and CDR2 are SGDLS and YYNGEE. The CDR3 DNA reads TGTGCCAGCAGCGTAAGTCTAGCGGGAGGGGATGAGCAGTTCTTC. Translated, it gives CASSVSLAGGDEQFF.

V is TRBV6-1 and J is TRBJ2-6; no clear D. This CDR3 has 13 residues. Germline V gene data show CDR1 as MNHNS and CDR2 as SASEGT. Trimming removed 8 bases at V and 8 bases at J, with 13 bases between. The CDR3 coding sequence is TGTGCCAGCCGGCGGAGTACTCCCAACGTCCTGACTTTC. Its translation: CASRRSTPNVLTF.

This chain uses TRBV2 with TRBJ1-2; tentatively, D is TRBD1 (6 bases). This CDR3 region has 13 residues. Germline CDR1 SNHLY, CDR2 FYNNEI. Deletions cut 6 bases from V and 4 bases from J, with 12 bases between. DNA for the CDR3: TGTGCCAGCAGAGAGACAGGCGTCTATGGCTACACCTTC. Its translation: CASRETGVYGYTF.

The chain carries TRBV28 and TRBJ2-7, with 8 positions matching TRBD2. V lost 2 bases and J lost 2; bases outside the gene matches: 2. This CDR3 has 14 amino acids. Germline-derived CDR1 and CDR2 are MDHEN and SYDVKM. The CDR3 sequence: CASSLPGGPYEQYF. Here the CDR3 DNA reads TGTGCCAGCAGTTTACCGGGAGGGCCCTACGAGCAGTACTTC.

This clonotype has at least ten counts. The gene calls are TRBV5-8 and TRBJ2-3; maybe TRBD1 (5 bases). Germline-derived CDR1 and CDR2 are SGHTS and YDEGEE. V was clipped by 0 bases and J by 2 bases, with 16 bases between them. CDR3 length: 17 amino acids. The CDR3 loop is CASSLGLQVTSTDTQYF. Here the CDR3 DNA reads TGTGCCAGCAGCTTGGGGTTACAGGTTACCTCCACAGATACGCAGTATTTT.

This clonotype has a count of ten or more. The rearrangement links TRBV12-3 or TRBV12-4 to TRBJ2-2; D unresolved. The CDR3 is made up of 11 amino acids. The V and J ends lost 8 bases and 7 bases respectively, with 8 bases between them. The CDR3 loop is CASYMNGELFF. CDR3 sequence (DNA): TGTGCCAGCTACATGAACGGGGAGCTGTTTTTT.

The chain couples TRBV5-1 to TRBJ2-1; a weak D match, TRBD1 (5 bases). CDR3 length: 16 residues. Trimming left V 2 bases short and J 7 bases short, with 19 bases between. Germline CDR1 reads SGHRS; CDR2 reads YFSETQ. CDR3 sequence: CASSFSWGPKGNEQFF. CDR3 coding DNA: TGCGCCAGCAGCTTTTCTTGGGGCCCCAAGGGGAATGAGCAGTTCTTC.

CDR3 residues: CASTSSGRTDTQYF. CDR3 DNA sequence: TGTGCCAGCACCTCAAGCGGACGCACAGATACGCAGTATTTT. The V call is TRBV28, the J call TRBJ2-3, with TRBD2 as a possible D gene (5 bases). CDR3 length: 14 amino acids. The ends were cut back, 7 bases at V and 1 base at J, with 12 bases in the middle. The germline CDR1 and CDR2 sequences are MDHEN and SYDVKM. Complete variable domain (other parts from reference TRBV28 and TRBJ2-3): DVKVTQSSRYLVKRTGEKVFLECVQDMDHENMFWYRQDPGLGLRLIYFSYDVKMKEKGDIPEGYSVSREKKERFSLILESASTNQTSMYLCASTSSGRTDTQYFGPGTRLTVL.

This clonotype was counted at least ten times. The chain has TRBV7-2 and TRBJ2-2; D is ambiguous. The CDR3 runs to 14 residues. Trimming removed 2 bases at V and 4 bases at J, with 8 bases between. The germline V gene encodes CDR1 SGHTA and CDR2 FQGNSA. CDR3 amino acids: CASSLSYGTGELFF. CDR3 sequence (DNA): TGTGCCAGCAGCTTATCATACGGCACCGGGGAGCTGTTTTTT.

The gene calls are TRBV9 and TRBJ2-4; possible D gene TRBD1, 6 bases. This CDR3 comprises 15 residues. V gave up 4 bases and J gave up 8 bases, with 19 bases separating them. Germline loops: CDR1 SGDLS, CDR2 YYNGEE. The CDR3 is CASSPQDSWIDIQYF. CDR3 coding DNA: TGTGCCAGCAGCCCTCAGGACAGTTGGATTGACATTCAGTACTTC.

The gene calls are TRBV3-1 and TRBJ2-3; 14 positions match TRBD2. Germline-derived CDR1 and CDR2 are LGHDT and YNNKEL (reference sequence). V trimming: 0 bases; J trimming: 4 bases; junction bases outside the gene matches: 6. This CDR3 region has 18 residues. The CDR3 spells CASSQEGLAGVGADTQYF. For the CDR3, the DNA is TGTGCCAGCAGCCAAGAGGGACTAGCGGGAGTTGGTGCAGATACGCAGTATTTT.

This clonotype was detected a few times. The chain carries TRBV6-1 and TRBJ1-2; D unresolved. The CDR3 contains 13 residues. Germline CDR1 MNHNS, CDR2 SASEGT. The germline V and J ends were trimmed by 2 bases and 5 bases, with 9 bases remaining between them. In nucleotides, the CDR3 is TGTGCCAGCAGTGAATTGGCAGTTTATGGCTACACCTTC. Translation gives CASSELAVYGYTF.

This clonotype has just a few counts. The rearrangement uses TRBV15 and TRBJ2-3, with D tentatively TRBD2 (5 bases). The germline V gene encodes CDR1 LNHNV and CDR2 YYDKDF (reference sequence). V lost 6 bases, J lost 1 base, and 17 bases lay in between. The CDR3 has 16 amino acids. This chain's CDR3 is CATRHGGGYGTDTQYF. For the CDR3, the DNA is TGTGCCACCAGACATGGAGGAGGTTACGGCACAGATACGCAGTATTTT.

This clonotype appeared many times. The chain carries TRBV7-2 and TRBJ2-7; weak D call: TRBD1 (6 bases). CDR1 is SGHTA, CDR2 FQGNSA, per germline. Trimming cost V 1 base and J 1 base, with 8 bases left between them. The CDR3 is made up of 14 amino acids. The CDR3 protein is CASSLEQGSYEQYF. CDR3 in DNA: TGTGCCAGCAGCTTAGAACAGGGATCCTACGAGCAGTACTTC.

This clonotype came up a few times. The chain uses TRBV5-6 and TRBJ2-5; no definite D call. This CDR3 is 13 amino acids long. Germline loops: CDR1 SGHDT, CDR2 YYEEEE. The V end was cut by 2 bases, the J end by 0 bases, with 5 bases between. The CDR3 nucleotides read TGTGCCAGCAGCTTTCAGAACCAAGAGACCCAGTACTTC. This sequence encodes CASSFQNQETQYF.